The entry that follows covers one T cell receptor (beta chain) sequence. The data were taken from a study of blood T cell repertoires in COVID-19. At the level of the study: The study drew acute and convalescent COVID-19 samples from the United States, Italy and Spain.

The CDR3 extends over 12 amino acids. The germline gives CDR1 SEHNR, CDR2 FQNEAQ (reference sequence). V was clipped by 3 bases and J by 5 bases, with 6 bases between them. Under the authors' procedure: Amplification with reference gene primers provided the estimates of nucleated cell counts. TCRdb keeps only in-frame clones here, not all; method: immunoSEQ multiplex PCR. Clonal size and the V and J genes are those of that table, whereas D and trimming came from the DNA. The sample shows 150,000 to 200,000 clones, less than 90% of them seen only once. The TCR originated in a woman aged 50 to 60 who had recovered from COVID-19. The chain employs TRBV7-9 and TRBJ2-3, with a weak D call TRBD2 (6 bases). Sequenced material: PBMCs or T cells enriched from blood (not recorded which). The CDR3 reads CASSFGRDTQYF. The CDR3 bases are TGTGCCAGCAGCTTCGGGAGAGATACGCAGTATTTT.